These 18 T cell receptor beta chains came from one sample sequenced in a study of shared clonotypes between healthy human individuals. Produced via immunoSEQ multiplex PCR; TCRdb's table is partial and in-frame only. Of about a million clones in the sample, roughly 77% were seen once. Sequenced input: memory CD4+ T cells from PBMCs. Subset given: CD45RA-negative fraction. The receptors were gathered from a man aged 18-30 years in good health. Some clones in this sample may be carry-over from other donors' samples.

This rearrangement joins TRBV5-8 to TRBJ1-2; 7 nucleotides agree with TRBD1. With V trimmed by 0 bases and J by 8 bases, 7 bases remained unmatched. This CDR3 spans 14 amino acids. Per the germline V gene, CDR1 is SGHTS and CDR2 is YDEGEE. CDR3 DNA: TGTGCCAGCAGCTTGGGCACAGGGGTGGAGGGCTACACCTTC. It is translated as CASSLGTGVEGYTF.

V gene TRBV6-5 combines with J gene TRBJ2-3; the D gene is possibly TRBD2 (6 bases). The CDR3 length is 16 residues. The germline gives CDR1 MNHEY, CDR2 SVGAGI. Trimming pared 4 bases from V and 5 bases from J, leaving 19 bases between. CDR3 sequence reads: CASSFGRLGGLDTQYF. For the CDR3, the DNA is TGTGCCAGCAGTTTCGGACGCTTGGGAGGTTTAGATACGCAGTATTTT.

A single count supports this clone. This chain connects TRBV18 to TRBJ2-7; D not certain. CDR3 size: 13 residues. The germline V and J ends were trimmed by 0 bases and 3 bases, with 6 bases remaining between them. Germline loops: CDR1 KGHSH, CDR2 LQKENI. The CDR3 loop is CASSPPHNYEQYF. CDR3 sequence (DNA): TGTGCCAGCTCACCACCCCACAACTACGAGCAGTACTTC.

A few counts support this clone. V and J are TRBV30 and TRBJ1-4, with 7 bases identical to TRBD1. This CDR3 is built from 14 residues. With V trimmed by 1 base and J by 5 bases, 4 bases remained unmatched. Germline V gives CDR1 GTSNPN, CDR2 SVGIG (reference sequence). This CDR3 reads CAWSDRGLNEKLFF. The CDR3 coding sequence is TGTGCCTGGAGTGACAGGGGATTGAATGAAAAACTGTTTTTT.

CDR3 sequence reads: CSVQGDPNTGELFF. CDR3 nucleotide sequence: TGCAGCGTTCAAGGGGACCCGAACACCGGGGAGCTGTTTTTT. The rearrangement joins TRBV29-1 to TRBJ2-2; D is possibly TRBD1 or TRBD2 (5 bases each). This CDR3 comprises 14 residues. Trimming left V 5 bases short and J 0 bases short, with 10 bases between. Germline CDR1 reads SQVTM; CDR2 reads ANQGSEA.

The J gene is TRBJ1-5, the V gene TRBV11-2; perhaps TRBD1 as D (6 bases). The V end lost 1 base, the J end lost 7 bases, and 11 bases lay between the germline ends. Germline V lookup: CDR1 SGHAT, CDR2 FQNNGV. CDR3 length: 14 residues. CDR3 region: CASSLAGGEQPQHF. The CDR3 DNA follows: TGTGCCAGCAGCTTAGCCGGGGGCGAGCAGCCCCAGCATTTT.

Comment on this clone: A clone one base away is much larger, so this may be a read error. DNA of the CDR3: TGTGCCAGCACCCCGACAGGGAACTATGGCTACACCTTC. Translating it yields CASTPTGNYGYTF. The chain has TRBV28 and TRBJ1-2; 7 bases are shared with TRBD1. Germline V gene sequence: CDR1 MDHEN, CDR2 SYDVKM. This CDR3 comprises 13 residues. The J segment lost 2 bases and the V segment lost 7 bases, leaving 4 bases of the junction unmatched.

This clone occurred a few times. The chain joins TRBV6-5 to TRBJ2-7; D might be TRBD2 (6 bases). The CDR3 is made up of 15 amino acids. Germline-derived CDR1 and CDR2 are MNHEY and SVGAGI. V lost 6 bases and J lost 3, with 18 bases in between. The CDR3 coding sequence is TGTGCCAGCAGCCCCCAGCTAGCGACTAACTACGAGCAGTACTTC. It translates to CASSPQLATNYEQYF.

The rearrangement uses TRBV5-1 and TRBJ2-1; no clear D. CDR1 SGHRS and CDR2 YFSETQ come from the germline V gene. The CDR3 sequence is 15 residues long. V gave up 4 bases and J gave up 2 bases, with 13 bases separating them. CDR3 bases: TGCGCCAGCAGCAAGATAGCAGGAACCTACAATGAGCAGTTCTTC. It is translated as CASSKIAGTYNEQFF.

The chain has TRBV7-9 and TRBJ2-7; unclear D gene. This CDR3 contains 12 residues. Germline CDR1 and CDR2: SEHNR and FQNEAQ (reference sequence). Trimming took off 5 bases at V and 7 bases at J, with 12 bases between the two ends. The chain's CDR3 is CASSLVRGEQYF. The CDR3 bases are TGTGCCAGCAGCCTTGTTCGTGGGGAGCAGTACTTC.

V usage is TRBV7-8 and J usage is TRBJ2-1; 11 positions agree with TRBD2. The ends lost 5 bases at V and 4 bases at J; junction bases unmatched: 4. The CDR3 is 15 residues long. From germline, CDR1 is SGHVS and CDR2 FQNEAQ. In DNA form, the CDR3 reads TGTGCCAGCAGCCGGACTAGCGGGTCTTACAATGAGCAGTTCTTC. It encodes CASSRTSGSYNEQFF.

The chain couples TRBV7-9 to TRBJ2-6, with D possibly TRBD1 on 5 matching bases. Trimming left V 4 bases short and J 0 bases short, with 7 bases between. The CDR3 contains 15 residues. The germline V gene encodes CDR1 SEHNR and CDR2 FQNEAQ (reference sequence). CDR3 bases: TGTGCCAGCAGCTCAGGGCTCTCTGGGGCCAACGTCCTGACTTTC. Amino acids: CASSSGLSGANVLTF.

This chain connects TRBV19 to TRBJ2-7; 10 bases fit TRBD1. Germline V gene lookup returns CDR1 LNHDA and CDR2 SQIVND (reference sequence). With 5 bases clipped from V and 3 bases from J, the junction kept 4 bases outside the gene matches. There are 14 residues in the CDR3. This CDR3 is CASSPRTGGYEQYF. The CDR3 DNA follows: TGTGCCAGTAGTCCCAGGACAGGGGGCTACGAGCAGTACTTC.

The chain employs TRBV14 and TRBJ2-5; 8 bases agree with TRBD1. V lost 0 bases to trimming and J lost 5 bases; unmatched junction nucleotides: 5. The CDR3 consists of 15 residues. The V gene's germline CDR1 is SGHDN and CDR2 FVKESK. The CDR3 coding sequence is TGTGCCAGCAGCCAAGATAGGACAGGGCGGGAGACCCAGTACTTC. This codes for CASSQDRTGRETQYF.

The chain links TRBV5-1 to TRBJ2-5; maybe TRBD2 (6 bases). V was trimmed by 4 bases and J by 5 bases, leaving 18 bases between them. CDR1 and CDR2 (germline): SGHRS, YFSETQ. This CDR3 is 15 amino acids long. CDR3 bases: TGCGCCAGCAGCCTCCGGGGACTGCGGACTGAGACCCAGTACTTC. It codes for CASSLRGLRTETQYF.

In this sample, this clone turned up a few times. The chain employs TRBV4-2 and TRBJ1-1; D is ambiguous. Germline V CDR1 and CDR2: LGHNA, YNFKEQ. The CDR3 is 14 amino acids. V lost 2 bases, J lost 5 bases, and 12 bases lay in between. CDR3 in DNA: TGTGCCAGCAGCCAACCTTCGGGGTGGACTGAAGCTTTCTTT. This gives the protein CASSQPSGWTEAFF.

The chain employs TRBV7-2 and TRBJ2-1, with TRBD2 identical over 12 bases. The V gene end was trimmed by 4 bases and the J gene end by 7 bases; junction bases not matched to a gene: 5. The CDR3 sequence is 15 residues long. Per the germline V gene, CDR1 is SGHTA and CDR2 is FQGNSA. The chain's CDR3 is CASSSTSGSRNEQFF. Written as DNA, the CDR3 is TGTGCCAGCAGCTCGACTAGCGGGAGTCGGAATGAGCAGTTCTTC.

The rearrangement uses TRBV28 and TRBJ1-5; TRBD1 might be the D (5 bases). V shed 6 bases and J shed 4 bases, with 16 bases lying between them. The germline CDR1 and CDR2 sequences are MDHEN and SYDVKM. The CDR3 totals 15 residues. The CDR3, as DNA: TGTGCCAGCAGGATAGTATGGGGACTTAATCAGCCCCAGCATTTT. This translates into CASRIVWGLNQPQHF. The full variable domain, with the rest looked up from reference TRBV28 and TRBJ1-5, is DVKVTQSSRYLVKRTGEKVFLECVQDMDHENMFWYRQDPGLGLRLIYFSYDVKMKEKGDIPEGYSVSREKKERFSLILESASTNQTSMYLCASRIVWGLNQPQHFGDGTRLSIL.